This T cell receptor beta chain was sequenced for a study of beta chain features in type 1 diabetes. Study-level results: The similarity of naive, central memory and Treg TCRB repertoires appeared greater among patients than among healthy donors. Moderately but significantly shorter TCRB CDR3s were found in Type 1 diabetes patients in all four CD4+ subsets.

Using CD45RO/CCR7/CD25/CD127/CD95/CD27, CD4+ naive, central memory, regulatory and stem cell-like memory cells were sorted. Reverse transcribing all isolated RNA meant expressed TCRB transcripts were sequenced. Data came from immunoSEQ multiplex PCR; TCRdb stores just in-frame clones and leaves some out. The table shows some 160,000 clones, with around 8.4% occurring only once. Per the germline V gene, CDR1 is MGHRA and CDR2 is YSYEKL. The CDR3 runs to 19 residues. With 0 bases removed from V and 6 bases from J, the gap between germline ends came to 23 bases. Comments on this clone: The antigen remains unidentified.

Material for sequencing was central memory CD4+ T cells from blood. The chain employs TRBV4-1 and TRBJ2-2, with D perhaps TRBD2 (5 bases). This sequence was found in a woman aged 18-35 years with type 1 diabetes. CDR3 in amino acids: CASSQEPQRRKSSAGELFF. The CDR3 DNA reads TGCGCCAGCAGCCAAGAACCCCAGCGGAGGAAGTCTTCGGCCGGGGAGCTGTTTTTT.